This T cell receptor beta chain is drawn from a study of blood T cell repertoires in COVID-19. About the study: The origin of the acute and convalescent COVID-19 samples was the United States, Italy and Spain.

V was shortened by 0 bases and J by 8 bases, with 10 bases between the two germline ends. The CDR3 has 14 amino acids. Germline V gene data show CDR1 as ENHRY and CDR2 as SYGVKD. Libraries were prepared by immunoSEQ multiplex PCR; TCRdb keeps only in-frame clonotypes and omits some of them. In the table there are over 45,000 clones, over 80% of which are singletons. The TCR sequence derives from an older man with acute or convalescent COVID-19. Sequencing was done on a sample of peripheral blood. The rearrangement joins TRBV10-3 to TRBJ1-4; the D gene is possibly TRBD1 (6 bases). The CDR3 coding sequence is TGTGCCATCAGTGAGTCCGAGGGGGAGGAAAAACTGTTTTTT. This sequence encodes CAISESEGEEKLFF.